This TCR beta chain was captured by sequencing in a study of blood T cell repertoires in COVID-19. At the level of the study: Sites across the United States, Italy and Spain contributed samples from acute and convalescent COVID-19.

Germline V CDR1 and CDR2: SNHLY, FYNNEI. This CDR3 region has 18 residues. Trimming cost V 0 bases and J 4 bases; bases outside gene matches: 7. Authors' data handling: Reference gene primer amplification gave estimated nucleated cell counts. The assay was immunoSEQ multiplex PCR, and TCRdb's table has in-frame clones only and misses some. V, J and clone size reflect that table, while D and trimming were determined from the DNA. The data contain over 90,000 clones, about 90% of them singletons. The receptor's source is an older woman with acute or convalescent COVID-19. The sequenced sample consisted of peripheral blood. The chain is built from TRBV2 and TRBJ2-1; 12 bases fit TRBD2. The CDR3 nucleotides read TGTGCCAGCAGTGAAGCTGCAAGGACTAGCGGGAATTACAATGAGCAGTTCTTC. Translation: CASSEAARTSGNYNEQFF.